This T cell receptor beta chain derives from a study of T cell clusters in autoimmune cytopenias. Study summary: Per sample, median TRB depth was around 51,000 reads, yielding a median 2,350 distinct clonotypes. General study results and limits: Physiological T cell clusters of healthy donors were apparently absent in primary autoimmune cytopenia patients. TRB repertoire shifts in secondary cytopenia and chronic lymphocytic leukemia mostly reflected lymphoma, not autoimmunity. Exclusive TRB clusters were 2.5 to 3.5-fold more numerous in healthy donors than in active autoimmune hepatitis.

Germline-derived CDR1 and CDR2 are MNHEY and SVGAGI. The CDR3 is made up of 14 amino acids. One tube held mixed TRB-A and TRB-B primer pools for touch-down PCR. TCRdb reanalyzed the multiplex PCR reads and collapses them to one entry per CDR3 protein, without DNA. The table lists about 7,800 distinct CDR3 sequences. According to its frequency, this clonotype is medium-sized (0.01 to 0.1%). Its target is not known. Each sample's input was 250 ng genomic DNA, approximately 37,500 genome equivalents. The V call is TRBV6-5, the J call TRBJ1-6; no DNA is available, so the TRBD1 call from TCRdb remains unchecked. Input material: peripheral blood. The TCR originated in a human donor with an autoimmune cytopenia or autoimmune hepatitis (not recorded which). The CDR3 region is CASSGTGNNSPLHF.